The next 3 T cell receptor beta chains were all read from a single sample in a study of response to subunit inactivated influenza vaccine. One entry per CDR3 protein results from TCRdb running MiXCR on the RT-PCR reads. This sample has fewer than 800,000 distinct CDR3 sequences; around a sixth occur once, and the top ten carry 11%. Sequences were derived from PBMCs from blood, sampled 12 days after vaccination. All receptors come from a man aged 45-65 years who received an inactivated influenza vaccine.

The chain carries TRBV6-4 and TRBJ1-5, with D uncertain. The CDR3 contains 13 residues. The germline V gene encodes CDR1 MRHNA and CDR2 SNTAGT. V was pared by 4 bases and J by 0 bases, with 4 bases between. The CDR3 here is CASSVSSNQPQHF. CDR3 nucleotide sequence: TGTGCCAGCAGTGTGAGTAGCAATCAGCCCCAGCATTTT.

The J gene is TRBJ1-2, the V gene TRBV12-3 or TRBV12-4, with D maybe TRBD1 (6 bases). The CDR3 is made up of 13 amino acids. Trimming left V 5 bases short and J 4 bases short, with 11 bases between. The CDR3 DNA reads as TGTGCCAGCAGTAAGGACAGTTTCTATGGCTACACCTTC. Residues: CASSKDSFYGYTF.

The chain uses TRBV5-5 and TRBJ1-3, with D unresolved. This CDR3 contains 14 residues. The V end lost 4 bases, the J end lost 0 bases, and 8 bases lay between the germline ends. Germline CDR1 reads SGHKS; CDR2 reads YYEKEE (reference sequence). The CDR3 region is CASSLDVSGNTIYF. The CDR3, as DNA: TGTGCCAGCAGCCTGGACGTCTCTGGAAACACCATATATTTT.